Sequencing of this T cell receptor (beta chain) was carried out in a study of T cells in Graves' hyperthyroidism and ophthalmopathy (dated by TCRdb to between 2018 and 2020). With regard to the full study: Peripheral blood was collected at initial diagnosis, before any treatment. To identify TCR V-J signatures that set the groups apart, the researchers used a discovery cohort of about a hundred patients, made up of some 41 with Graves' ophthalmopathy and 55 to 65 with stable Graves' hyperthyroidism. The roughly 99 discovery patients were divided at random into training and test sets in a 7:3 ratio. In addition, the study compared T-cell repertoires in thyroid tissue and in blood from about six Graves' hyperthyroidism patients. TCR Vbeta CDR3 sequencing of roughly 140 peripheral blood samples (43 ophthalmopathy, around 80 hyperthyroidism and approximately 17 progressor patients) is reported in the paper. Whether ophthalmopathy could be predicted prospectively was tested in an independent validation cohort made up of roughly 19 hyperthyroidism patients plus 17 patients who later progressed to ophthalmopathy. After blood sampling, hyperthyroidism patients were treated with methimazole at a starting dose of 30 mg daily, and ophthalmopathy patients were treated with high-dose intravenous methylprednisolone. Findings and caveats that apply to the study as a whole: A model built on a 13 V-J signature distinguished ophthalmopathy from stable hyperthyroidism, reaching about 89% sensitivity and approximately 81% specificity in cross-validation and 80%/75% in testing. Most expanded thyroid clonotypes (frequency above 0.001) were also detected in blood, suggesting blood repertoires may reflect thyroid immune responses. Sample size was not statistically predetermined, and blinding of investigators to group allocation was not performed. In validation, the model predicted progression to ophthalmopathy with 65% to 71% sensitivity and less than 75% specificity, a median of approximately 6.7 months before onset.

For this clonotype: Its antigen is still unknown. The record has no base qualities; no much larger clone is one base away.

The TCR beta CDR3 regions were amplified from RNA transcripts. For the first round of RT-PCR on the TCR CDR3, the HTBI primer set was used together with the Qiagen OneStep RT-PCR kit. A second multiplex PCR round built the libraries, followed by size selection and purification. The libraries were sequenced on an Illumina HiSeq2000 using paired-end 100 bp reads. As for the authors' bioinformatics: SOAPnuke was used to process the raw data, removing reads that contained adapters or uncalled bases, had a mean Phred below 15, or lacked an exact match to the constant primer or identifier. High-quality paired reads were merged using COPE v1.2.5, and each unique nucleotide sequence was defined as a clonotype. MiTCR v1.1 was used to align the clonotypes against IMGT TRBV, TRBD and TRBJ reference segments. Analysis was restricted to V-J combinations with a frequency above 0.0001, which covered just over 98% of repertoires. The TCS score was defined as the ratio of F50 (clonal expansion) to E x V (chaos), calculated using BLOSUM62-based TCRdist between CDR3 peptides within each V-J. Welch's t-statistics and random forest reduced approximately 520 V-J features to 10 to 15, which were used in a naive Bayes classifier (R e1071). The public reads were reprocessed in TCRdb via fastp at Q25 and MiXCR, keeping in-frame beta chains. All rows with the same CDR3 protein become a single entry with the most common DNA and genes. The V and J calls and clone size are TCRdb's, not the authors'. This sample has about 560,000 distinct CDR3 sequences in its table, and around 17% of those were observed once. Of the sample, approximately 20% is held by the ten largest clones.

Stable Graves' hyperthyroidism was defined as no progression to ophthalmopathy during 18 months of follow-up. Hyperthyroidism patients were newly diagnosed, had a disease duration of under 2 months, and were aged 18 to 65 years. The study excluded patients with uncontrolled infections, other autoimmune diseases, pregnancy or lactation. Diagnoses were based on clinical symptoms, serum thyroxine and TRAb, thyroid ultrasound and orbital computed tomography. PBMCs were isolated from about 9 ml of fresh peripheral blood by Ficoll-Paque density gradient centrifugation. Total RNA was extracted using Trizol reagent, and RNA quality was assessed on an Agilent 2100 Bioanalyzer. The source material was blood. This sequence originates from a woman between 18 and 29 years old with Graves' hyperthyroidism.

CDR3 region: CASATRDRVVPGANVLTF. The nucleotide sequence is TGTGCCAGCGCAACCAGGGACAGGGTGGTTCCTGGGGCCAACGTCCTGACTTTC. The sequence links TRBV7-2 to TRBJ2-6; TRBD1 lines up with 9 middle nucleotides. The germline V gene gives CDR1 as SGHTA and CDR2 as FQGNSA. The CDR3 runs 18 residues from the cysteine to the phenylalanine. CDR3 DNA only is kept here, 54 bases in frame from base 1. After removal of 8 bases from V and 2 bases from J, the junction retains 13 bases not matched to a gene. The full variable domain, with segments outside the CDR3 supplied by the reference TRBV7-2 and TRBJ2-6 proteins, appears as GAGVSQSPSNKVTEKGKDVELRCDPISGHTALYWYRQSLGQGLEFLIYFQGNSAPDKSGLPSDRFSAERTGGSVSTLTIQRTQQEDSAVYLCASATRDRVVPGANVLTFGAGSRLTVL.